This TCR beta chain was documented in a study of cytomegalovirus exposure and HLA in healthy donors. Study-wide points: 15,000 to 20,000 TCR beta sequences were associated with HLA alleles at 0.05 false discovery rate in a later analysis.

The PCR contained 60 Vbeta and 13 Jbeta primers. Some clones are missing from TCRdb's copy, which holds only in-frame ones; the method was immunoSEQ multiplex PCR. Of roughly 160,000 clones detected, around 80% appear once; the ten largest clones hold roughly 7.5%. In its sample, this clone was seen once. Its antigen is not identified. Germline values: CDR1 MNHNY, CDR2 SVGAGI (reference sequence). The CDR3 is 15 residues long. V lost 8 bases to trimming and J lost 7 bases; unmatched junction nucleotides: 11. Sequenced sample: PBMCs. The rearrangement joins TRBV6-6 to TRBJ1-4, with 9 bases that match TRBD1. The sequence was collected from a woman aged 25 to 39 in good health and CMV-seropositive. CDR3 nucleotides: TGTGCCAGCGGGTTTTCCGGGACAGGGTTTGAAAAACTGTTTTTT. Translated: CASGFSGTGFEKLFF.